The sample holds many counts of the clone carrying this TCR beta chain. The antigen remains undetermined. Combining iRepertoire HTBI primers with Arm-PCR of CDR3 regions, the authors built TCR beta libraries. One entry per CDR3 protein, called by TCRdb with MiXCR from the multiplex PCR reads. This table holds 350,000 to 450,000 distinct CDR3 sequences, about 11% found once. The record originates from a study of regulatory T cells in long-lasting Graves disease. The CDR3 spans 15 residues. Germline CDR1 SNHLY, CDR2 FYNNEI. The V end lost 3 bases, the J end lost 5 bases, and 13 bases lay between the germline ends. Time point of the sample: newly diagnosed GD, antithyroid drugs for less than 3 months. RNA from PBMCs was the source of the TCR library. Broader study findings: Favored gene segments in persistent disease were TRBV28, TRBJ1-2 and TRBJ2-5. Graves' patients with persistent disease showed TCR diversity lower than patients newly diagnosed.

A further study also used this sample, focusing on T cells in Graves' hyperthyroidism and ophthalmopathy. That report adds: Also found in blood were most expanded thyroid clonotypes above 0.001. From stable hyperthyroidism, ophthalmopathy was set apart by a 13 V-J model.

The chain has TRBV2 and TRBJ2-2; maybe TRBD1 (6 bases). The TCR sequence derives from a woman younger than 35 with Graves disease. Sample: peripheral blood mononuclear cells (PBMCs), taken at new diagnosis, from a patient treated with antithyroid drugs. CDR3 bases: TGTGCCAGCAGTGACGTGGGAAGGGGGACCGGGGAGCTGTTTTTT. As protein: CASSDVGRGTGELFF. The full variable domain, rest sourced from reference TRBV2 and TRBJ2-2, is EPEVTQTPSHQVTQMGQEVILRCVPISNHLYFYWYRQILGQKVEFLVSFYNNEISEKSEIFDDQFSVERPDGSNFTLKIRSTKLEDSAMYFCASSDVGRGTGELFFGEGSRLTVL.